The 8 T cell receptor beta chains presented below share a single source sample, sequenced in a study of identical twins. TCRdb ran MiXCR on the 5' RACE reads and lists one entry per CDR3 protein. Of some 730,000 distinct CDR3 sequences in the sample, around a sixth were seen once. The same sample was also studied in work on T cells expressing NK-cell markers.

Sequenced: PBMCs. The receptors here all came from a woman aged 18 to 35 in good health.

This clonotype was counted between two and nine times. The rearrangement joins TRBV2 to TRBJ1-6; TRBD1 might be the D (5 bases). V was shortened by 1 base and J by 7 bases, with 8 bases between the two germline ends. Germline V lookup: CDR1 SNHLY, CDR2 FYNNEI. CDR3 length: 14 residues. This CDR3 reads CASSEGGQNSPLHF. CDR3 DNA: TGTGCCAGCAGTGAAGGGGGCCAAAATTCACCCCTCCACTTT.

The chain joins TRBV6-1 to TRBJ2-1, with 9 bases lining up with TRBD2. V shed 6 bases and J 3 bases; nucleotides not matched to a gene: 6. The CDR3 extends over 15 amino acids. Germline assignment: CDR1 MNHNS and CDR2 SASEGT. CDR3 sequence: CASREGTSSYNEQFF. The CDR3 bases are TGTGCCAGCAGGGAGGGGACTAGCAGCTACAATGAGCAGTTCTTC.

This clonotype was counted a few times. The chain uses TRBV12-3 or TRBV12-4 and TRBJ2-5; tentatively, D is TRBD1 (6 bases). The CDR3 extends over 14 amino acids. Deletions cut 4 bases from V and 2 bases from J, with 11 bases between. The CDR3 nucleotides read TGTGCCAGCAGTTACCGGACAGAACAAGAGACCCAGTACTTC. It specifies CASSYRTEQETQYF.

The table lists this clonotype with a few counts. The genes are TRBV12-3 or TRBV12-4 and TRBJ1-1; 7 positions match TRBD1. The junction had 2 bases not matched to a gene; V was cut back by 7 bases and J by 6 bases. This CDR3 comprises 11 residues. The DNA for the CDR3 is TGTGCCAGCAAAAGGGGGCCTGAAGCTTTCTTT. This gives the protein CASKRGPEAFF.

The chain recombines TRBV5-1 with TRBJ2-1; TRBD1 matches at 8 bases. V trimming: 5 bases; J trimming: 10 bases; junction bases outside the gene matches: 14. The CDR3 contains 15 residues. In germline, CDR1 is SGHRS, CDR2 YFSETQ. The CDR3 here is CASSKGQALKGEQFF. The CDR3 DNA reads as TGCGCCAGCAGTAAGGGACAGGCTCTTAAGGGGGAGCAGTTCTTC.

The chain joins TRBV12-3 or TRBV12-4 to TRBJ1-1, with D perhaps TRBD1 (6 bases). CDR3 length: 15 residues. V lost 4 bases and J 2 bases, leaving 14 bases between the germline ends. CDR3 sequence: CASSSGGGGNTEAFF. CDR3 bases: TGTGCCAGCAGTTCGGGTGGGGGCGGCAACACTGAAGCTTTCTTT.

This clonotype was observed a few times. V and J are TRBV4-3 and TRBJ2-2; D possibly uses TRBD1 or TRBD2 (5 bases each). Germline V gene lookup returns CDR1 LGHNA and CDR2 YSLEER. V gave up 1 base and J gave up 7 bases, with 10 bases separating them. The CDR3 is made up of 14 amino acids. Written as DNA, the CDR3 is TGCGCCAGCAGCCAAGGAGGGGTTGGCGGGGAGCTGTTTTTT. Translated: CASSQGGVGGELFF.

This clonotype showed up just a few times. This chain connects TRBV7-2 to TRBJ1-5; no reliable D call. The V end was cut by 2 bases, the J end by 2 bases, with 7 bases between. This CDR3 region has 14 residues. The germline V gene encodes CDR1 SGHTA and CDR2 FQGNSA. The CDR3, as DNA: TGTGCCAGCAGCTTAATGGACGGCAATCAGCCCCAGCATTTT. Amino acids: CASSLMDGNQPQHF.